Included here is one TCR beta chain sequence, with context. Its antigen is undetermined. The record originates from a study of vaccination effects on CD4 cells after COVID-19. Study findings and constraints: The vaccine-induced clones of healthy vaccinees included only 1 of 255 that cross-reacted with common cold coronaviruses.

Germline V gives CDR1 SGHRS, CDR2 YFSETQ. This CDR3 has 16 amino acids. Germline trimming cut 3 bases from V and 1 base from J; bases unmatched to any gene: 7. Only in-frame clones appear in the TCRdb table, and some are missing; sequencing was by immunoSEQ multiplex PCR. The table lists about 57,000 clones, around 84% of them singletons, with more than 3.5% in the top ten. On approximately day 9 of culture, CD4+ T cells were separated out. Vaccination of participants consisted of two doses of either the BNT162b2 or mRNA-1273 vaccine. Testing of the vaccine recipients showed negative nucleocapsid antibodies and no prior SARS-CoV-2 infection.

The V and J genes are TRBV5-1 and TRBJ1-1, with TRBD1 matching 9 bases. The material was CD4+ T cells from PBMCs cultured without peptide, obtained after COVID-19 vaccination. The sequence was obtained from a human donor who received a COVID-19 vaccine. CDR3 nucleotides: TGCGCCAGCAGCTCTATGGGGACAGGGAGGAACACTGAAGCTTTCTTT. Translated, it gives CASSSMGTGRNTEAFF.